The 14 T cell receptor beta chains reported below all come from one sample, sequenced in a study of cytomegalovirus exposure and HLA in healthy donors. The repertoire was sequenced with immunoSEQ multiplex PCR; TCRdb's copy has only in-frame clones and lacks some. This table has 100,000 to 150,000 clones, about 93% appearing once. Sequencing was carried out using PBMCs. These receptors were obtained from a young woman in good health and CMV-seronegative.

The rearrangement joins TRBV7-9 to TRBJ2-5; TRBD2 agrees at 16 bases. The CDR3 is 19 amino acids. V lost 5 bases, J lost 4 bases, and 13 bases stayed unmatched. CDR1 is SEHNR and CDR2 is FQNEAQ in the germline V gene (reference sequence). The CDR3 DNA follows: TGTGCCAGCAGCAGCCCGGGACTAGCGGGAGGGCCGGGGTTAGAGACCCAGTACTTC. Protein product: CASSSPGLAGGPGLETQYF.

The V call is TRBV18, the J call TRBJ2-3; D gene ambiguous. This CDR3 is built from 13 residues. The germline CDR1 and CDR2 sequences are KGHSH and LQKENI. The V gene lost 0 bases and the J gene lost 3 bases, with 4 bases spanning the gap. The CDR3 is CASSPPATDTQYF. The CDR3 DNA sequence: TGTGCCAGCTCACCACCCGCGACAGATACGCAGTATTTT.

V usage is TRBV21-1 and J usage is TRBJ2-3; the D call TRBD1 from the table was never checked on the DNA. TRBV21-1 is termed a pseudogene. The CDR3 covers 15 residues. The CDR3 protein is CARTGQGASTDTQYF. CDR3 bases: TGTGCCAGGACGGGACAGGGGGCTAGCACAGATACGCAGTATTTT.

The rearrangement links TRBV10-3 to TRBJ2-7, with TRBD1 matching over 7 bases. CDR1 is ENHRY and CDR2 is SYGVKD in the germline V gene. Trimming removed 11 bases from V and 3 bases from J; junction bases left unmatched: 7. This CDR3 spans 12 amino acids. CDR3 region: CASSGQNYEQYF. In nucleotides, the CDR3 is TGTGCCTCCTCGGGACAGAACTACGAGCAGTACTTC.

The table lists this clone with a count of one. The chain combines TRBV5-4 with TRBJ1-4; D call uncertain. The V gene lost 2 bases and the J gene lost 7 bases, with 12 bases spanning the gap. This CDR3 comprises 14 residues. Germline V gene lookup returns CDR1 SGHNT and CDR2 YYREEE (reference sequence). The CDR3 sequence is CASSFQNEGEKLFF. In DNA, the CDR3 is TGTGCCAGCAGCTTTCAGAATGAGGGTGAAAAACTGTTTTTT.

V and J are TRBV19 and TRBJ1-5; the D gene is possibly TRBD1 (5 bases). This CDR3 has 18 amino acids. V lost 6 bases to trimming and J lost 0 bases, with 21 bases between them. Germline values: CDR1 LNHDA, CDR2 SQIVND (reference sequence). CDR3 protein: CASSPTRTGVYSNQPQHF. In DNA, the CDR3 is TGTGCCAGTAGCCCCACGAGGACGGGGGTTTATAGCAATCAGCCCCAGCATTTT.

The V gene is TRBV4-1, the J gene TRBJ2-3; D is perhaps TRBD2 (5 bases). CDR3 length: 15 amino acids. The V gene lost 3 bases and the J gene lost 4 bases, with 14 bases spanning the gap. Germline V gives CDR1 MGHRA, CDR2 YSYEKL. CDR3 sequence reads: CASSHQLDAADTQYF. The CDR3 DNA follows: TGCGCCAGCAGCCACCAACTAGATGCGGCAGATACGCAGTATTTT.

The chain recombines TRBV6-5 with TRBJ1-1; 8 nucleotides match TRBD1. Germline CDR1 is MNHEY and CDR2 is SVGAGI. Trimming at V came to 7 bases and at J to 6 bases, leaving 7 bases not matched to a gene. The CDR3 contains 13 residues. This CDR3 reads CASTPDRVAEAFF. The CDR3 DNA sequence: TGTGCCAGCACCCCGGACAGGGTGGCTGAAGCTTTCTTT.

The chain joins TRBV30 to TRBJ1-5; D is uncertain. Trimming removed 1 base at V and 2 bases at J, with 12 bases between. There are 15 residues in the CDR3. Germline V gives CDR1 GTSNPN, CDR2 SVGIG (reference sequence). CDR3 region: CAWSAGSTGNQPQHF. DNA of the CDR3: TGTGCCTGGAGTGCAGGCAGTACTGGCAATCAGCCCCAGCATTTT.

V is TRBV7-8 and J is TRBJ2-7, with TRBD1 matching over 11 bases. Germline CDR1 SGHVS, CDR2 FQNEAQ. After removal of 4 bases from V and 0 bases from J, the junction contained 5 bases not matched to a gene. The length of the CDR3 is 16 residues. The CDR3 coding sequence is TGTGCCAGCAGCTCAGAAGGACAGGGGGCCTCCTACGAGCAGTACTTC. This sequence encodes CASSSEGQGASYEQYF.

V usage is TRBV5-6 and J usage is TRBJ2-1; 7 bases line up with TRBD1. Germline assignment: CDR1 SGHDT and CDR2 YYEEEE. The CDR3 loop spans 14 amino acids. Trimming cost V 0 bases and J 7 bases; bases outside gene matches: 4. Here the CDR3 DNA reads TGTGCCAGCAGCTTGGCCGCAGGGGGTAATGAGCAGTTCTTC. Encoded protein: CASSLAAGGNEQFF.

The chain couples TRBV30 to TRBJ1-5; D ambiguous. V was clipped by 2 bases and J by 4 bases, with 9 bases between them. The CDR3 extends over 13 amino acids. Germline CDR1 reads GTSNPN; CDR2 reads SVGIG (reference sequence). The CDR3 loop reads CAWSPGSNQPQHF. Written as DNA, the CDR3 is TGTGCCTGGAGTCCGGGGTCAAATCAGCCCCAGCATTTT.

This CDR3 is CASSKGQGELVQETQYF. DNA of the CDR3: TGTGCCAGCAGCAAGGGACAGGGGGAATTGGTTCAAGAGACCCAGTACTTC. The chain employs TRBV4-2 and TRBJ2-5; 11 bases agree with TRBD1. Trimming at V came to 5 bases and at J to 2 bases, leaving 10 bases not matched to a gene. The CDR3 length is 17 residues. CDR1 and CDR2 from the germline V gene are LGHNA and YNFKEQ.

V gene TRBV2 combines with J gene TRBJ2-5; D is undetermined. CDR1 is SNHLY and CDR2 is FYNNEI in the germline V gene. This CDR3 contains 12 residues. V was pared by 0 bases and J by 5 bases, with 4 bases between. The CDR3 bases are TGTGCCAGCAGTGAAGCGGGCGAGACCCAGTACTTC. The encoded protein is CASSEAGETQYF.